What follows are 24 T cell receptor beta chains derived from one specimen sequenced in a study of T cell repertoires in cytomegalovirus infection. These receptors have no known antigen. TCRdb processed the reads anew with MiXCR; each CDR3 protein has one entry. The sample shows hundreds of thousands of distinct CDR3 sequences, 32% of them seen only once. The source was cultured CD8+ T cells from PBMCs, collected from culture after CMV antigen stimulation. Receptors were obtained from a human donor in good health (CMV status not recorded). Some clones in this sample may be carry-over from other donors' samples.

This clonotype was detected only a few times. This rearrangement joins TRBV2 to TRBJ2-7, with a weak D call TRBD2 (5 bases). The CDR3 has 13 residues. The ends were cut back, 11 bases at V and 2 bases at J, with 16 bases in the middle. Germline loops: CDR1 SNHLY, CDR2 FYNNEI. The CDR3 DNA is TGTGCCTCTAAGAGGGTAGACACCTACGAGCAGTACTTC. Amino acids: CASKRVDTYEQYF.

This clonotype was seen a few times. The V gene is TRBV10-2, the J gene TRBJ1-5; D unclear. The length of the CDR3 is 13 residues. V was cut by 6 bases and J by 6 bases, with 12 bases left in between. The V gene's germline CDR1 is WSHSY and CDR2 SAAADI. The CDR3 DNA reads TGCGCCAGCAGGTCCACCGGTTTTCAGCCCCAGCATTTT. Encoded protein: CASRSTGFQPQHF.

The rearrangement joins TRBV20-1 to TRBJ2-7; 8 bases line up with TRBD1. The CDR3 extends over 13 amino acids. The germline gives CDR1 DFQATT, CDR2 SNEGSKA (reference sequence). V was pared by 4 bases and J by 2 bases, with 4 bases of the junction left unmatched. The chain's CDR3 is CSAKQGVTYEQYF. For the CDR3, the DNA is TGCAGTGCTAAACAGGGGGTAACCTACGAGCAGTACTTC.

This clonotype was recorded at least ten times. The chain joins TRBV7-6 to TRBJ2-1; 9 nucleotides line up with TRBD1. The CDR3 loop spans 18 amino acids. The trim removed 0 bases at V and 2 bases at J, leaving 8 bases unmatched. Germline V gene lookup returns CDR1 SGHVS and CDR2 FNYEAQ. The CDR3 DNA follows: TGTGCCAGCAGCTTAGCCCCTGCGGGACAGGGTCCCTACAATGAGCAGTTCTTC. This sequence encodes CASSLAPAGQGPYNEQFF.

The chain carries TRBV29-1 and TRBJ2-7; 7 positions agree with TRBD1. J was trimmed by 2 bases and V by 4 bases; bases with no gene match: 5. Germline-derived CDR1 and CDR2 are SQVTM and ANQGSEA. CDR3 length: 13 amino acids. CDR3 protein: CSVGQGETYEQYF. The CDR3 nucleotides are TGCAGCGTTGGCCAGGGGGAAACCTACGAGCAGTACTTC.

J is TRBJ2-3 and V is TRBV7-8; 11 bases agree with TRBD1. From germline, CDR1 is SGHVS and CDR2 FQNEAQ. The CDR3 length is 17 residues. The ends lost 1 base at V and 6 bases at J; junction bases unmatched: 9. The CDR3 sequence is CASSLVLGTGGGDTQYF. CDR3 in DNA: TGTGCCAGCAGCTTAGTGTTAGGGACAGGGGGAGGGGATACGCAGTATTTT. Filled out from reference TRBV7-8 and TRBJ2-3, the complete variable domain reads GAGVSQSPRYKVAKRGQDVALRCDPISGHVSLFWYQQALGQGPEFLTYFQNEAQLDKSGLPSDRFFAERPEGSVSTLKIQRTQQEDSAVYLCASSLVLGTGGGDTQYFGPGTRLTVL.

The chain combines TRBV15 with TRBJ2-7; D remains unclear. CDR3 length equals 13 residues. Germline-derived CDR1 and CDR2 are LNHNV and YYDKDF (reference sequence). Between the trimmed V and J ends, which lost 0 bases and 7 bases, there was a span of 10 bases. Here the CDR3 reads CATSRDRPWEQYF. The CDR3 DNA follows: TGTGCCACCAGCAGAGACCGACCCTGGGAGCAGTACTTC.

This clonotype showed up many times. The V call is TRBV7-9, the J call TRBJ2-7; 7 nucleotides align to TRBD1. The V segment lost 6 bases and the J segment 0 bases; nucleotides outside the gene matches: 2. Germline CDR1 is SEHNR and CDR2 is FQNEAQ (reference sequence). This CDR3 has 13 residues. CDR3 sequence: CASRDRDSYEQYF. CDR3 nucleotide sequence: TGTGCCAGCAGAGACAGGGACTCCTACGAGCAGTACTTC.

The chain is built from TRBV6-6 and TRBJ2-1; D is ambiguous. The CDR3 has 14 amino acids. Trimming stripped 5 bases from V and 0 bases from J, with 8 bases between. Germline V gives CDR1 MNHNY, CDR2 SVGAGI (reference sequence). CDR3 sequence: CASSPGFSYNEQFF. As DNA, the CDR3 is TGTGCCAGCAGTCCCGGATTCTCCTACAATGAGCAGTTCTTC.

There are a few counts of this clonotype. The chain is built from TRBV20-1 and TRBJ1-6; 9 nucleotides line up with TRBD1. With 0 bases clipped from V and 10 bases from J, the junction kept 10 bases outside the gene matches. Per germline, CDR1 DFQATT and CDR2 SNEGSKA (reference sequence). The CDR3 length is 16 residues. This CDR3 is CSARDSDRGGRSPLHF. In DNA form, the CDR3 reads TGCAGTGCTAGAGACTCCGACAGGGGGGGAAGGTCACCCCTCCACTTT.

In DNA form, the CDR3 reads TGCAGCGTTGAGTCAGGGGGGCTTCCGACCGGGGAGCTGTTTTTT. Encoded protein: CSVESGGLPTGELFF. The chain recombines TRBV29-1 with TRBJ2-2; weak D call: TRBD1 (7 bases). Germline CDR1 reads SQVTM; CDR2 reads ANQGSEA. V was trimmed by 3 bases and J by 5 bases, leaving 16 bases between them. The CDR3 is made up of 15 amino acids.

The chain has TRBV2 and TRBJ2-7; perhaps TRBD2 as D (6 bases). Between the trimmed V and J ends, which lost 6 bases and 4 bases, there was a span of 22 bases. Germline values: CDR1 SNHLY, CDR2 FYNNEI. The CDR3 length is 16 residues. CDR3 region: CASSRSVGGSSYEQYF. The CDR3 DNA sequence: TGTGCCAGCAGCCGAAGCGTCGGGGGTTCTAGTTACGAGCAGTACTTC.

This clonotype appeared a few times. Written as DNA, the CDR3 is TGTGCCAGCAGACCTGGACAGGGGGAATTCGGTTCACCCCTCCACTTT. Translation: CASRPGQGEFGSPLHF. This rearrangement joins TRBV12-3 or TRBV12-4 to TRBJ1-6; TRBD1 aligns across 10 bases. V was pared by 6 bases and J by 9 bases, with 11 bases of the junction left unmatched. The CDR3 spans 16 residues.

V usage is TRBV7-2 and J usage is TRBJ2-3; the D gene could be TRBD1 or TRBD2 (8 bases each). The CDR3 totals 21 residues. V was shortened by 2 bases and J by 3 bases, with 30 bases between the two germline ends. Germline loops: CDR1 SGHTA, CDR2 FQGNSA. CDR3 sequence reads: CASSLRLFVSGGREGTDTQYF. The CDR3, as DNA: TGTGCCAGCAGCTTAAGGTTATTTGTGTCAGGGGGCCGGGAGGGTACAGATACGCAGTATTTT.

In this sample, this clonotype turned up many times. The CDR3 DNA sequence: TGTGCCAGCAGACAGGGCAGCTACAATGAGCAGTTCTTC. Protein: CASRQGSYNEQFF. The chain carries TRBV27 and TRBJ2-1; D is perhaps TRBD1 (6 bases). The length of the CDR3 is 13 residues. Germline V CDR1 and CDR2: MNHEY, SMNVEV (reference sequence). Trimming removed 6 bases at V and 3 bases at J, with 9 bases between.

In nucleotides, the CDR3 is TGTGCCGGTTATGATGTGAAGCATCGTGAGCTGTTTTTT. Translating gives CAGYDVKHRELFF. This chain joins TRBV28 and TRBJ2-2; D not resolved. CDR1 and CDR2 from the germline V gene are MDHEN and SYDVKM. The germline V and J ends were trimmed by 11 bases and 11 bases, with 21 bases remaining between them. The CDR3 runs to 13 residues.

In its sample, this clonotype was seen a few times. The chain is built from TRBV4-3 and TRBJ2-5; D might be TRBD1 (5 bases). Trimming pared 0 bases from V and 5 bases from J, leaving 13 bases between. CDR1 LGHNA and CDR2 YSLEER come from the germline V gene. The CDR3 covers 15 residues. The CDR3 nucleotides are TGCGCCAGCAGCCAAGATTGGCAGGGCTGGGAGACCCAGTACTTC. Translating it yields CASSQDWQGWETQYF.

The CDR3 reads CASSYKGSSQPQHF. DNA for the CDR3: TGTGCCAGCAGTTACAAAGGGTCGAGTCAGCCCCAGCATTTT. V usage is TRBV6-5 and J usage is TRBJ1-5; the D is unclear. The CDR3 length is 14 residues. CDR1 MNHEY and CDR2 SVGAGI come from the germline V gene. V dropped 2 bases and J dropped 6 bases, with 11 bases sitting between them.

This clonotype appeared a few times. The rearrangement joins TRBV12-3 or TRBV12-4 to TRBJ1-1; a possible D gene is TRBD1 (6 bases). This CDR3 has 14 amino acids. Trimming left V 5 bases short and J 1 base short, with 11 bases between. The DNA of the CDR3 is TGTGCCAGCAGTCACACAGGGCAGAACACTGAAGCTTTCTTT. This codes for CASSHTGQNTEAFF.

The chain links TRBV6-2 or TRBV6-3 to TRBJ1-1, with D perhaps TRBD1 (6 bases). Germline loops: CDR1 MNHEY, CDR2 SVGEGT. There are 13 residues in the CDR3. The V end lost 8 bases, the J end lost 1 base, and 11 bases lay between the germline ends. This CDR3 is CASAETGNTEAFF. CDR3 in DNA: TGTGCCAGCGCCGAGACAGGGAACACTGAAGCTTTCTTT.

V and J are TRBV27 and TRBJ1-5; 7 nucleotides align to TRBD1. Trimming cost V 10 bases and J 0 bases; bases outside gene matches: 9. The germline V gene encodes CDR1 MNHEY and CDR2 SMNVEV (reference sequence). The CDR3 consists of 15 residues. The DNA of the CDR3 is TGTGCCACCAGGGCAGGGGGGTATAGCAATCAGCCCCAGCATTTT. Its translation: CATRAGGYSNQPQHF.

There are a few counts of this clonotype. CDR3 amino acids: CASSLGLLLEASYNEQFF. CDR3 DNA sequence: TGTGCCAGCAGCTTGGGGCTTCTACTAGAAGCGTCCTACAATGAGCAGTTCTTC. This chain joins TRBV5-4 and TRBJ2-1; tentatively, D is TRBD2 (5 bases). Looked up from germline, CDR1 is SGHNT and CDR2 is YYREEE (reference sequence). V shed 0 bases and J shed 1 base, with 17 bases lying between them. The CDR3 is 18 amino acids.

This clonotype occurred a few times. This chain connects TRBV5-5 to TRBJ1-3, with D possibly being TRBD1 (5 bases). The V gene lost 6 bases and the J gene lost 4 bases, with 17 bases spanning the gap. CDR1 and CDR2 (germline): SGHKS, YYEKEE (reference sequence). This CDR3 is built from 15 residues. The CDR3 is CASNNLGDYGNTIYF. CDR3 sequence (DNA): TGTGCCAGCAACAATCTAGGGGATTACGGAAACACCATATATTTT.

V gene TRBV7-9 combines with J gene TRBJ1-2; TRBD1 matches 7 bases. Unmatched junction bases numbered 9, after V lost 6 bases and J lost 2 bases. The germline CDR1 and CDR2 sequences are SEHNR and FQNEAQ (reference sequence). The CDR3 is 15 amino acids. The CDR3 loop reads CASRHRQGANYGYTF. DNA of the CDR3: TGTGCCAGCAGGCACAGACAGGGTGCCAACTATGGCTACACCTTC.